This T cell receptor beta chain was captured in a study of OX40 agonist ivuxolimab in advanced cancers. On the study more broadly: Patients were dosed with the agonistic anti-OX40 (CD134) antibody ivuxolimab.

This clone has only a few counts. Its antigen remains unidentified. The data were produced by immunoSEQ multiplex PCR, yet TCRdb's version contains in-frame clones alone and is incomplete. Altogether 70,000 to 95,000 clones are present, about 83% being singletons, with the ten largest covering 0.76%. Any history of autoimmune disease or systemic immunosuppression disqualified patients. Blood was sampled at baseline, cycle 4 day 1, and cycle 7 day 1. The CDR3 contains 15 residues. CDR1 is MNHEY and CDR2 is SVGAGI in the germline V gene. Trimming left V 5 bases short and J 0 bases short, with 13 bases between. Study findings and constraints: CD8+ T cells (on average) carried more expanded clones than CD4+ T cells.

This sequence originates from an adult with an advanced solid tumor such as melanoma, head and neck, liver or kidney cancer. The material was CD4+ or CD8+ T cells sorted from blood, obtained in a trial of the OX40 agonist ivuxolimab. The chain links TRBV6-5 to TRBJ1-1, with a possible D match to TRBD1 (5 bases). CDR3 region: CASSASQGVNTEAFF. The DNA of the CDR3 is TGTGCCAGCAGTGCTTCTCAGGGAGTGAACACTGAAGCTTTCTTT.